This T cell receptor beta chain was documented in a study of identical twins. Whole-study findings and limits: Beta out-of-frame sequences displayed a weaker excess of sharing between twins. Models underestimated how often monozygotic twins shared out-of-frame TCR alpha. Fewer insertions marked abundant cord blood beta clonotypes; young adult naive trended weakly, memory not at all. Rather than following the same donors, the conclusions depended on cross-sectional statistical analysis.

The CDR3 is made up of 14 amino acids. The ends were cut back, 2 bases at V and 3 bases at J, with 10 bases in the middle. The germline V gene encodes CDR1 MGHRA and CDR2 YSYEKL. MiXCR was run by TCRdb on the 5' RACE reads, yielding one entry per CDR3 protein. The sample yields 1.5 million to 2 million distinct CDR3 sequences, roughly 35% seen once. This clonotype was seen a few times. The antigen is unknown. V and J are TRBV4-1 and TRBJ2-5; D gene uncertain. This receptor was obtained from a newborn girl in good health. The sample was cord blood. In DNA form, the CDR3 reads TGCGCCAGCAGCCAAAAAGGGCCCGAAGAGACCCAGTACTTC. Translated: CASSQKGPEETQYF.